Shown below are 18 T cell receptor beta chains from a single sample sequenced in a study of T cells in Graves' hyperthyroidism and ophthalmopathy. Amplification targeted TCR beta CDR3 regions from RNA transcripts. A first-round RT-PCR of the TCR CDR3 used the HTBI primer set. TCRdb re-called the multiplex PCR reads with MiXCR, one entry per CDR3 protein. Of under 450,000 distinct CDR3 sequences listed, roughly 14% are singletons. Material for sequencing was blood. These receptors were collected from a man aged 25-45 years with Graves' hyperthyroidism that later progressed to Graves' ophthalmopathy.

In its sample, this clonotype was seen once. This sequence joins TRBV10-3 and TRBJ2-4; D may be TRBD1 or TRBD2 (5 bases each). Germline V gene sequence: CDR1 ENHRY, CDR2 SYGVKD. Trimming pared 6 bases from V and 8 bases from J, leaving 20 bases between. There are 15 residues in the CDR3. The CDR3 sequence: CAIRKTIGAGDIQYF. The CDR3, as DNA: TGTGCCATCAGAAAGACGATCGGGGCAGGAGACATTCAGTACTTC.

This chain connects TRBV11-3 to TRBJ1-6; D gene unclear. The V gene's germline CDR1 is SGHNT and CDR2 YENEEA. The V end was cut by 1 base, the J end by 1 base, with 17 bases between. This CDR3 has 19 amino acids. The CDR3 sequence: CASSLGLQAVGSYNSPLHF. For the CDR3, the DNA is TGTGCCAGCAGCTTAGGACTTCAGGCGGTCGGGTCCTATAATTCACCCCTCCACTTT.

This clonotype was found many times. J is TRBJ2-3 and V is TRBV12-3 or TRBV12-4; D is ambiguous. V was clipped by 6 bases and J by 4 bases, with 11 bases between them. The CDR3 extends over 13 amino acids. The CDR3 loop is CASRDGYADTQYF. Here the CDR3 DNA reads TGTGCCAGCAGGGACGGATACGCAGATACGCAGTATTTT.

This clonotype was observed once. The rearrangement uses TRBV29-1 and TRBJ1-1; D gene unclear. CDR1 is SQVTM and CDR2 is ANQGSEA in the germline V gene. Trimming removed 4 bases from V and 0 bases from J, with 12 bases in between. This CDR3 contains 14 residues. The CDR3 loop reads CSVGKPNMNTEAFF. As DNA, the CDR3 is TGCAGCGTTGGTAAACCGAACATGAACACTGAAGCTTTCTTT. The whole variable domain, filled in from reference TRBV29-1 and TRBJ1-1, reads SAVISQKPSRDICQRGTSLTIQCQVDSQVTMMFWYRQQPGQSLTLIATANQGSEATYESGFVIDKFPISRPNLTFSTLTVSNMSPEDSSIYLCSVGKPNMNTEAFFGQGTRLTVV.

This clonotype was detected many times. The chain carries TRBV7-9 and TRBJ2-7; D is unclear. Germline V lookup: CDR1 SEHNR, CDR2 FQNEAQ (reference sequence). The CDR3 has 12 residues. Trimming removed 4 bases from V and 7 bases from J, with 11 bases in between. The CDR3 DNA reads TGTGCCAGCAGCTCCGGAGCGTGGGAGCAGTACTTC. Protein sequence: CASSSGAWEQYF.

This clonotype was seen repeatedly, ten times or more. CDR3 nucleotides: TGTGCCACCAGCAGCCCCTTCCCGATAGCGGGGGGGAGCTCCTACAATGAGCAGTTCTTC. This encodes CATSSPFPIAGGSSYNEQFF. The chain uses TRBV15 and TRBJ2-1; TRBD2 aligns across 11 bases. Per the germline V gene, CDR1 is LNHNV and CDR2 is YYDKDF (reference sequence). This CDR3 comprises 20 residues. V trimming: 3 bases; J trimming: 0 bases; junction bases outside the gene matches: 13.

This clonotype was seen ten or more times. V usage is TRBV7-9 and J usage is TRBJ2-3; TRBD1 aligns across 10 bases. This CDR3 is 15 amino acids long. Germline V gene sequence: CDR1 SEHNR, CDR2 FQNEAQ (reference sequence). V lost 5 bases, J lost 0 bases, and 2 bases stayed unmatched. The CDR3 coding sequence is TGTGCCAGCAGCAGGACAGGGGGGAGCACAGATACGCAGTATTTT. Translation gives CASSRTGGSTDTQYF.

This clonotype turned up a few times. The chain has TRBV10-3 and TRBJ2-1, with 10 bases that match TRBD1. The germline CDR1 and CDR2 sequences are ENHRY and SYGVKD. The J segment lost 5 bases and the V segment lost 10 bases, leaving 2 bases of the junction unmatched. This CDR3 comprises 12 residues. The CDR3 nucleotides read TGTGCCACCGGACAGGGGGACAATGAGCAGTTCTTC. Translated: CATGQGDNEQFF.

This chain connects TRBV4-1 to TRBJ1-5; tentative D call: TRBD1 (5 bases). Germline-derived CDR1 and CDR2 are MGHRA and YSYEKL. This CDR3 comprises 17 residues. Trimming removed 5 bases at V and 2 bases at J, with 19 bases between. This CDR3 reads CASSADQGPKGNQPQHF. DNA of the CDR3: TGCGCCAGCAGCGCTGACCAGGGACCCAAGGGCAATCAGCCCCAGCATTTT.

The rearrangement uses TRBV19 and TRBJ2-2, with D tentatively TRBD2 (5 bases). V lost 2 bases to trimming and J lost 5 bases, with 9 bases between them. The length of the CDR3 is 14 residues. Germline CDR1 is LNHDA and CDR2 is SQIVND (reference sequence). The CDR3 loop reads CASSISTGTGELFF. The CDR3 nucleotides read TGTGCCAGTAGTATATCCACGGGGACCGGGGAGCTGTTTTTT.

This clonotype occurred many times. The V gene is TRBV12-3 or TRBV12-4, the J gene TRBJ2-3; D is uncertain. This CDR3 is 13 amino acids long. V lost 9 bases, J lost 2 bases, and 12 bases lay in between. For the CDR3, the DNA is TGTGCCAGTATTAGTTCCTACACAGATACGCAGTATTTT. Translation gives CASISSYTDTQYF.

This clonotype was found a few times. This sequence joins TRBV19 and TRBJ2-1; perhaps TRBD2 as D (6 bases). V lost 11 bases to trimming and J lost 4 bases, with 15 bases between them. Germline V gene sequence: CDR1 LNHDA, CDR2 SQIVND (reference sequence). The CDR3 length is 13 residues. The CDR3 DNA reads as TGTGCCTCTTGGGGGGACCAGTACAATGAGCAGTTCTTC. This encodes CASWGDQYNEQFF.

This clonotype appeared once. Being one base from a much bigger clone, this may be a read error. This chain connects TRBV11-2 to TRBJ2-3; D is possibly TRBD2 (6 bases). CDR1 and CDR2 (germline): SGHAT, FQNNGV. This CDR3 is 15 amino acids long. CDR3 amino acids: CASSLELAGTHTQYF. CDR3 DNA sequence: TGTGCCAGCAGCTTAGAACTAGCCGGCACACATACGCAGTATTTT.

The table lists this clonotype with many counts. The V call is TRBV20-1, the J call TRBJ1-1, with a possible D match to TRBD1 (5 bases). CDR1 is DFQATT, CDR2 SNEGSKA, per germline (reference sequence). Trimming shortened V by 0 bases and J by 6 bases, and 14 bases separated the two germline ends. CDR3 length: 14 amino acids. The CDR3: CSARDGRAGAEAFF. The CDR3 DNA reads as TGCAGTGCTAGAGACGGGAGGGCGGGGGCTGAAGCTTTCTTT.

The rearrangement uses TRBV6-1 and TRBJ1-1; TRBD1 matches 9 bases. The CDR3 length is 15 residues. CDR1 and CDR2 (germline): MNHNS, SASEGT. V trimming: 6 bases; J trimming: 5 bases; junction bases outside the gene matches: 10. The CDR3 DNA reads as TGTGCCAGCAGATCCTCCGGGACAGGGAGAACTGAAGCTTTCTTT. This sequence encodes CASRSSGTGRTEAFF.

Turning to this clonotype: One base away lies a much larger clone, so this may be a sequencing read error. CDR3 DNA sequence: TGTGCCAGCACCACAGGGTATGGCTACACCTTC. Amino acid sequence: CASTTGYGYTF. The chain is built from TRBV28 and TRBJ1-2; maybe TRBD1 (6 bases). Germline V CDR1 and CDR2: MDHEN, SYDVKM. Trimming shortened V by 7 bases and J by 5 bases, and 8 bases separated the two germline ends. This CDR3 spans 11 amino acids.

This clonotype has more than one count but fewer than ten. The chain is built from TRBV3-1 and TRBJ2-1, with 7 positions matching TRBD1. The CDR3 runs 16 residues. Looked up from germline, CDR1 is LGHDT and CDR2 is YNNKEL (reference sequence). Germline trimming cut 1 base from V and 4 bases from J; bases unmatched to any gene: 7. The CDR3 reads CASSQVGGSAYNEQFF. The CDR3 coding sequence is TGTGCCAGCAGCCAAGTAGGGGGCAGCGCTTACAATGAGCAGTTCTTC.

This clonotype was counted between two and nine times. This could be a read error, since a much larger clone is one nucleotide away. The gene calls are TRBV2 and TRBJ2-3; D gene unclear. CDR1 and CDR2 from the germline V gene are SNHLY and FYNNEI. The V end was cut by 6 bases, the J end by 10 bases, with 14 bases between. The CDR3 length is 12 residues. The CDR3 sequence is CASSETLDAQYF. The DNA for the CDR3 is TGTGCCAGCAGCGAGACTTTGGATGCGCAGTATTTT.